A single sample is the source of the 8 T cell receptor beta chains below, sequenced in a study of human T cells and chemical hapten exposure. The time point here: patch test 3, about 24 weeks after DPC sensitization. The sample's treatment: therapeutic diphenylcyclopropenone sensitization with weekly scalp DPC. TCRdb independently ran MiXCR on the RACE reads; one entry per CDR3 protein. This table holds about 170,000 distinct CDR3 sequences, 28% found once. The source was whole blood, collected in connection with sensitization to the hapten diphenylcyclopropenone (DPC). The receptors shown here come from a woman between 18 and 30 years old with alopecia areata. Some clones in this sample may be carry-over from other donors' samples.

The gene calls are TRBV4-3 and TRBJ2-1; D is perhaps TRBD2 (7 bases). Trimming removed 0 bases at V and 6 bases at J, with 12 bases between. This CDR3 has 15 residues. In germline, CDR1 is LGHNA, CDR2 YSLEER. CDR3 in amino acids: CASSQEGRGGNEQFF. The CDR3 nucleotides read TGCGCCAGCAGCCAAGAGGGGAGGGGGGGCAATGAGCAGTTCTTC.

DNA for the CDR3: TGTGCCAGCAGTTACTCGGTGACAGAATACAAAAACATTCAGTACTTC. It encodes CASSYSVTEYKNIQYF. The chain recombines TRBV6-2 or TRBV6-3 with TRBJ2-4, with D possibly being TRBD1 (5 bases). The germline V gene has CDR1 MNHEY and CDR2 SVGEGT. The length of the CDR3 is 16 residues. V dropped 0 bases and J dropped 3 bases, with 12 bases sitting between them.

This clonotype was detected a few times. The rearrangement joins TRBV29-1 to TRBJ1-1; perhaps TRBD1 as D (5 bases). Between the trimmed V and J ends, which lost 6 bases and 9 bases, there was a span of 14 bases. The germline V gene encodes CDR1 SQVTM and CDR2 ANQGSEA. This CDR3 comprises 11 residues. The CDR3 loop is CSVQAGAKAFF. The CDR3 DNA sequence: TGCAGCGTGCAGGCCGGGGCGAAAGCTTTCTTT.

This clonotype appeared a few times. CDR3 amino acids: CSADGAGETQYF. In DNA, the CDR3 is TGCAGCGCCGACGGCGCTGGGGAGACCCAGTACTTC. This chain links TRBV29-1 with TRBJ2-5; the D is unclear. Germline-derived CDR1 and CDR2 are SQVTM and ANQGSEA. This CDR3 is 12 amino acids long. Trimming removed 7 bases at V and 5 bases at J, with 14 bases between.

This chain uses TRBV7-2 with TRBJ2-1; 9 positions agree with TRBD1. J lost 1 base, V lost 3 bases, and 4 bases had no gene match. The CDR3 spans 16 residues. The germline V gene has CDR1 SGHTA and CDR2 FQGNSA. CDR3 nucleotides: TGTGCCAGCAGCTTTGATGGGACAGGGTCCTACAATGAGCAGTTCTTC. Translated: CASSFDGTGSYNEQFF.

The rearrangement uses TRBV20-1 and TRBJ2-1; 7 nucleotides agree with TRBD1. This CDR3 comprises 14 residues. With V trimmed by 3 bases and J by 2 bases, 4 bases remained unmatched. The germline gives CDR1 DFQATT, CDR2 SNEGSKA (reference sequence). Here the CDR3 DNA reads TGCAGTGCTAGGGGACAGTGGGCCTACAATGAGCAGTTCTTC. This codes for CSARGQWAYNEQFF.

This clonotype was seen ten or more times. The chain combines TRBV18 with TRBJ1-1; TRBD1 aligns across 8 bases. In germline, CDR1 is KGHSH, CDR2 LQKENI. The CDR3 runs to 16 residues. V lost 1 base to trimming and J lost 8 bases; unmatched junction nucleotides: 12. CDR3 region: CASSPLPDRALSEAFF. CDR3 nucleotide sequence: TGTGCCAGCTCACCACTCCCGGACAGGGCTTTATCCGAAGCTTTCTTT. The whole variable domain, remainder taken from reference TRBV18 and TRBJ1-1, is NAGVMQNPRHLVRRRGQEARLRCSPMKGHSHVYWYRQLPEEGLKFMVYLQKENIIDESGMPKERFSAEFPKEGPSILRIQQVVRGDSAAYFCASSPLPDRALSEAFFGQGTRLTVV.

A few counts support this clonotype. The rearrangement uses TRBV7-9 and TRBJ2-7, with D perhaps being TRBD1 or TRBD2 (6 bases each). Germline-derived CDR1 and CDR2 are SEHNR and FQNEAQ (reference sequence). The CDR3 runs to 14 residues. V gave up 1 base and J gave up 6 bases, with 13 bases separating them. The CDR3 DNA sequence: TGTGCCAGCAGCTTAGGGGGGGCGCAAGGCGAGCAGTACTTC. Translated, it gives CASSLGGAQGEQYF.